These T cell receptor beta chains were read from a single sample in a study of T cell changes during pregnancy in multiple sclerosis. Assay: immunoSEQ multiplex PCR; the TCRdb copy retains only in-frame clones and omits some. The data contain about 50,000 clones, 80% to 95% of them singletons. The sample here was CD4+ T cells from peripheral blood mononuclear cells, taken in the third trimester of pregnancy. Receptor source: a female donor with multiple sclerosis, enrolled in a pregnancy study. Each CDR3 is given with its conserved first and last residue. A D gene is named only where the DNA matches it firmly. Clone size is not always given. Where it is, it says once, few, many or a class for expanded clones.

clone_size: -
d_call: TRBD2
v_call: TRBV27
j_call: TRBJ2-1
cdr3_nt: TGTGCCAGCAGTTTAGTGGGACTAGTCTACAATGAGCAGTTCTTC
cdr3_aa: CASSLVGLVYNEQFF

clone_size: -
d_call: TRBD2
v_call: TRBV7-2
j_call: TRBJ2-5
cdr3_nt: TGTGCCAGCAGCCCACGGACTAGCGGGGGCCCCGTCCAAGAGACCCAGTACTTC
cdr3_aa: CASSPRTSGGPVQETQYF

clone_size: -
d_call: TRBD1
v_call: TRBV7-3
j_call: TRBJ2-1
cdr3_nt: TGTGCCAGCAGCTTAAGGGCAGGGGGCTACTACAATGAGCAGTTCTTC
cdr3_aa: CASSLRAGGYYNEQFF

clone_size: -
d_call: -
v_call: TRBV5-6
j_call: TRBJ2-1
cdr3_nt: TGTGCCAGCAGCTTGACGGAAGGGGCCCCCGGTGAGCAGTTCTTC
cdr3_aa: CASSLTEGAPGEQFF

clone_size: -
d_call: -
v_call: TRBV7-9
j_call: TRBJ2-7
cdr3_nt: TGTGCCAGCAGCTCGCAGGGGGGAAACTACTACGAGCAGTACTTC
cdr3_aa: CASSSQGGNYYEQYF

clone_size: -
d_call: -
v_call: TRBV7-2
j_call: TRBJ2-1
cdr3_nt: TGTGCCAGCAGCTTATTCCGCGAGGGGGATGAGCAGTTCTTC
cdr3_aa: CASSLFREGDEQFF

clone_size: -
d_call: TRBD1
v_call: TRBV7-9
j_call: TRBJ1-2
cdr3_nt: TGTGCCAGCAGCCCCCAGACAGGGAACTATGGCTACACCTTC
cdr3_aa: CASSPQTGNYGYTF

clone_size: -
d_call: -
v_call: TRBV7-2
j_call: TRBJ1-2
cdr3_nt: TGTGCCAGCAGCTTAGGCAGCCTCAGGGACTATGGCTACACCTTC
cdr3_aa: CASSLGSLRDYGYTF

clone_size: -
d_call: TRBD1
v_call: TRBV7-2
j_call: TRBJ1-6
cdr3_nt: TGTGCCAGCAGCCCTCAGGGGGCGGGTAATTCACCCCTCCACTTT
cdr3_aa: CASSPQGAGNSPLHF

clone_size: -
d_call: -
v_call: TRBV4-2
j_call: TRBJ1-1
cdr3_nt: TGTGCCAGCAGCCAAGAATACCGACTCAACACTGAAGCTTTCTTT
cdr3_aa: CASSQEYRLNTEAFF

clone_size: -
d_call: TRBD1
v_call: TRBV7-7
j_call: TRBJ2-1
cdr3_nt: TGTGCTAGCGCAAATACAGGGGATGGTGAGCAGTTCTTC
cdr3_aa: CASANTGDGEQFF

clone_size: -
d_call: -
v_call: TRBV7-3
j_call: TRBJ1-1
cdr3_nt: TGTGCCAGCAGCCCCACCAGGGACACTGAAGCTTTCTTT
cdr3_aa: CASSPTRDTEAFF

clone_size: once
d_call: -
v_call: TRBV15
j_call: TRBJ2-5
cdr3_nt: TGTGCCACCAGCAGAGGTTGGCAGCAAGAGACCCAGTACTTC
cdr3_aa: CATSRGWQQETQYF

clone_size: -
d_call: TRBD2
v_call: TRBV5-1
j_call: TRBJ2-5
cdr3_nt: TGCGCCAGCAGCCCGACTAGCGGGGAAGAGACCCAGTACTTC
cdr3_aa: CASSPTSGEETQYF

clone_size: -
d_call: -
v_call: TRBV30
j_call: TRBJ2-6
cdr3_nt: TGTGCCTCACACCGCCTCTCTGGGGCCAACGTCCTGACTTTC
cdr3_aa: CASHRLSGANVLTF

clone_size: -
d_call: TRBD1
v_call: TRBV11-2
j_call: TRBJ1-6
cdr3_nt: TGTGCCAGCAGCCCCATAACAGGGGCCTTCTATAATTCACCCCTCCACTTT
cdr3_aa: CASSPITGAFYNSPLHF

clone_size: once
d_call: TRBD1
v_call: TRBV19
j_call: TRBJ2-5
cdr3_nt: TGTGCCAGTAGTGATAACAGGGGGCAAGAGACCCAGTACTTC
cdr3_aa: CASSDNRGQETQYF

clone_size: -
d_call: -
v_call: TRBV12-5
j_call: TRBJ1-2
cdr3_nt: TGTGCTAGTGGTTTGACTGGACAGAACACTTATGGCTACACCTTC
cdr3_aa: CASGLTGQNTYGYTF

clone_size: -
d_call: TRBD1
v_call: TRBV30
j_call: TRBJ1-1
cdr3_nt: TGTGCCTGGACGACAGGGGGCGCGAAGTGGGACACTGAAGCTTTCTTT
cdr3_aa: CAWTTGGAKWDTEAFF

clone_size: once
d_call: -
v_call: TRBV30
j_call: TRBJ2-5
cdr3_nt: TGTGCCTGGGCCCGACGCGCCGGGGAGACCCAGTACTTC
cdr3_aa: CAWARRAGETQYF

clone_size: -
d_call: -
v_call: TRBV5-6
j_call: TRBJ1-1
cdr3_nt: TGTGCCAGCACCGCGGGCCTGCCGAACACTGAAGCTTTCTTT
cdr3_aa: CASTAGLPNTEAFF

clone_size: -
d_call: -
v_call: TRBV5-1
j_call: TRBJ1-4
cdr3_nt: TGCGCCAGCAGCATTAGGGGAAATCCCTCCGCAACTAATGAAAAACTGTTTTTT
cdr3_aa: CASSIRGNPSATNEKLFF

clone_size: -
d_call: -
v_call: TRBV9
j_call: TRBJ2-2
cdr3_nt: TGTGCCAGCAGCGTAGTAGCTTACCCGAACGGGGAGCTGTTTTTT
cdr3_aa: CASSVVAYPNGELFF

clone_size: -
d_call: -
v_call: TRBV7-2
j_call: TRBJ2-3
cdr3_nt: TGTGCCAGCAGCATAGGACAGACCACAGATACGCAGTATTTT
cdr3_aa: CASSIGQTTDTQYF

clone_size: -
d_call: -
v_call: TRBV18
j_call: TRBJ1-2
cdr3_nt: TGTGCCAGCTCACCATACATGGACAGTCAGGGCACCTTC
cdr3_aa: CASSPYMDSQGTF

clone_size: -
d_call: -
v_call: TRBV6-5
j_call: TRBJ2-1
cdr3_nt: TGTGCCAGCAGTTATGAGGGGACAGAGCAGTTCTTC
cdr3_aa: CASSYEGTEQFF

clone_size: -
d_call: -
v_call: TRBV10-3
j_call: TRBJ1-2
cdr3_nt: TGTGCCATCAGTGTACGGAACTATGGCTACACCTTC
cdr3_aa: CAISVRNYGYTF

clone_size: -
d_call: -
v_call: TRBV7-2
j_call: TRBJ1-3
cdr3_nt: TGTGCCAGCAGCTACCGGGTCGGAAACACCATATATTTT
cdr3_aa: CASSYRVGNTIYF

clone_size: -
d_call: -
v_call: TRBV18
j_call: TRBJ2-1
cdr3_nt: TGTGCCAGCTCACGGGCTGGGCTCACCTACAATGAGCAGTTCTTC
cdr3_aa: CASSRAGLTYNEQFF

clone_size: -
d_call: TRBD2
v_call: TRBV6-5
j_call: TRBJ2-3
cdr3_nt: TGTGCCAGCAGTTACGGCGGGGGGACGCAGTATTTT
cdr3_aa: CASSYGGGTQYF

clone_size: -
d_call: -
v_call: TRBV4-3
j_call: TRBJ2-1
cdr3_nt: TGCGCCAGCAGCCAAGATCTCGGGGATTCCTACAATGAGCAGTTCTTC
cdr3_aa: CASSQDLGDSYNEQFF

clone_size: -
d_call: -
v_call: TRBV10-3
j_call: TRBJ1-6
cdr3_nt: TGTGCCATCAGTGAGGGTGGGCGTAATTCACCCCTCCACTTT
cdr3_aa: CAISEGGRNSPLHF

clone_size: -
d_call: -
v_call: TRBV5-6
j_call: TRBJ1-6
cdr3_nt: TGTGCCAGCAGCTTTCGGGGGGCGGAATCACCCCTCCACTTT
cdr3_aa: CASSFRGAESPLHF

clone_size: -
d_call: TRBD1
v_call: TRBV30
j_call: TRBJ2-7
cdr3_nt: TGTGCCTGGGACAGGGGGCCTGACTACGAGCAGTACTTC
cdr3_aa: CAWDRGPDYEQYF

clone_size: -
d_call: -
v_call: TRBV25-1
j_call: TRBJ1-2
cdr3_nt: TGTGCCAGCAGTGAAGGGGGCAGGGACTATGGCTACACCTTC
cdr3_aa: CASSEGGRDYGYTF

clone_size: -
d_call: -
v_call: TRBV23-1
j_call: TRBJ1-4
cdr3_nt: TGCGCCAGCAGTCGGATACGGGCAACTAATGAAAAACTGTTTTTT
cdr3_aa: CASSRIRATNEKLFF

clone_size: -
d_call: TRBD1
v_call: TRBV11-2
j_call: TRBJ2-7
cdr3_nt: TGTGCCAGCAGTCCCAGGGGGCACCCCTACGAGCAGTACTTC
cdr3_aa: CASSPRGHPYEQYF

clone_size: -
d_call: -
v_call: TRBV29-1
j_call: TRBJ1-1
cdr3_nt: TGCAGCGTTCAGGCCCAACGAGCCTCTGGGGCTTTCTTT
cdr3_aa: CSVQAQRASGAFF

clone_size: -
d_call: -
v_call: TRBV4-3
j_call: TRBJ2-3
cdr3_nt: TGCGCCATTCTGGACAGGGACCCTAGCGGGGACCCAGATACGCAGTATTTT
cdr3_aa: CAILDRDPSGDPDTQYF

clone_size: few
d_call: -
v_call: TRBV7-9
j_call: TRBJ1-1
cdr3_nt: TGTGCCAGCACCCCTTTTGGCCCTGAAGCTTTCTTT
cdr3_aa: CASTPFGPEAFF

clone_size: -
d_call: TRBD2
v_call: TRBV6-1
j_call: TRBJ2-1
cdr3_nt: TGTGCCAGCAGTGGTGGACTAGCGGGGGGGGACAATGAGCAGTTCTTC
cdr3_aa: CASSGGLAGGDNEQFF

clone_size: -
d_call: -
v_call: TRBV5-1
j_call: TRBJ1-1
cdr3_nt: TGCGCCAGCAGCCCAAGAGGCATTACTGAAGCTTTCTTT
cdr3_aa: CASSPRGITEAFF

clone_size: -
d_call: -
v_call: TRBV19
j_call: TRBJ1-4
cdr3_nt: TGTGCCAGTAGTCTAATGGGAAAGGGGCTAAGTGAAAAACTGTTTTTT
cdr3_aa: CASSLMGKGLSEKLFF

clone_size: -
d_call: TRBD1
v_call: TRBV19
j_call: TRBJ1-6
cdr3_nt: TGTGCCAGTAGTCCTTATGCAGGGGGCGGCCGTAATTCACCCCTCCACTTT
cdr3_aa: CASSPYAGGGRNSPLHF

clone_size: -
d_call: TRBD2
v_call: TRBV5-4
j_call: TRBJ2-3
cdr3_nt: TGTGCCAGCAGGACGGGCGGGGGGGCCGTGGCAGATACGCAGTATTTT
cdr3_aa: CASRTGGGAVADTQYF

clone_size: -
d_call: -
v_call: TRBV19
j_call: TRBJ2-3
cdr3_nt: TGTGCCAGTAGTTTTAAGGGGGTTGACCCAGATACGCAGTATTTT
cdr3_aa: CASSFKGVDPDTQYF

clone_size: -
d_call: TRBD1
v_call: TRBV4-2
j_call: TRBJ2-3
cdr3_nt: TGTGCCAGCAGCCCTAGACAGGGGGACCCAGATACGCAGTATTTT
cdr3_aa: CASSPRQGDPDTQYF